This entry describes one T cell receptor (beta chain). Its antigen remains unidentified. No much larger clonotype is one base removed from it; base qualities were not supplied. Receptor amplification or capture employed 5' RACE. This sample was sequenced with an Illumina HiSeq 2000. Template switching introduced a universal primer binding site; the final cDNA contained a unique molecular identifier, enabling accurate counting of TCR cDNA molecules. Specific primers in the conserved constant-segment region were used to synthesize first-strand cDNA for the TCR alpha and beta chains. Each cDNA library was double barcoded, with a SMART-Mk sample barcode plus Illumina barcodes, to control for contamination. TruSeq adapter sequences along with Illumina sample barcodes were introduced in two successive PCR steps. The TCR alpha and beta cDNA libraries were sequenced on the Illumina HiSeq platform using custom primers. In the authors' own workflow: Unique molecular identifiers were extracted from raw reads with MiGEC, and CDR3 positions were determined with MiXCR. For each individual, recombination models were inferred using an EM algorithm with the repgenHMM and IGoR tools. The tcR package in R was used for shared clonotype analysis, with sharing normalized by the product of cloneset sizes. To study raw recombination without the effects of thymic and clonal selection, out-of-frame nonproductive sequences were analyzed. TCRdb trimmed the raw reads at Q25, called clones with MiXCR and kept productive beta chains. Each entry merges the rows of one CDR3 protein and shows their most common DNA and genes. The V and J calls shown here were made by TCRdb, not taken from the authors' results. The sample has more than 600,000 distinct CDR3 sequences on record, around a sixth of them singletons. The top ten clones comprise around 13% of the sample.

From the cysteine through the phenylalanine, the CDR3 covers 13 amino acids. Only the CDR3 part of the read is kept: 39 bases, read in frame from the first base. As encoded in the germline V gene (reference sequence), CDR1 is DFQATT while CDR2 is SNEGSKA. The junction carries 14 bases between V and J, which are trimmed by 6 bases and 4 bases respectively. The data were obtained in a study of identical twins (dated by TCRdb to 2016 to 2017). Regarding the study in general: TCR alpha and beta repertoires from monozygotic twins, unrelated adults of various ages and cord blood were deep-sequenced to test whether fetal clonotypes persist. To rule out contamination, replicate twin experiments were performed at different times with different library preparation protocols.

Findings and caveats that apply to the study as a whole: The excess sharing between twins in beta out-of-frame sequences was weaker because fewer shared sequences reduced the signal-to-noise ratio. Conclusions relied on cross-sectional statistical analysis, since the same donors could not be followed over many years. Fewer insertions were carried by abundant cord blood beta clonotypes; a weaker similar trend was observed in young adult naive repertoires, while no such trend was observed in memory repertoires. In monozygotic twins, out-of-frame TCR alpha sharing was systematically underestimated by recombination models, although the models agreed with sharing between unrelated individuals. Compared with coincidental sharing between unrelated individuals, out-of-frame TCR alpha sequences shared between twins showed an excess of sequences with low generation probability. Zero-insertion analyses could be partly confounded by invariant T cells such as MAIT and iNKT, though diverse VJ usage argued against such confounding for most clonotypes.

Every donor in the study was a healthy Caucasian. The twin cohort consisted of three pairs of female monozygotic twins, all aged roughly 18 to 29 years. Peripheral blood mononuclear cells were the source from which RNA for the TCR libraries was isolated. This sample also belongs to another study, concerning T cells expressing NK-cell markers. Per the second study: In sorted CD3+CD56+NKG2C+, CD3+CD56+NKG2C- and CD3+CD56-NKG2C+ T-cell subsets from eight donors, TCR beta-chain repertoires were profiled. Most of the eight sequenced donors were HCMV-seropositive and one was HCMV-seronegative. To restrict sorting to alphabetaTCR-expressing T cells, an anti-gammadeltaTCR antibody was added in several experiments. In 6 or 7 donors, the dominant CD3+CD56+NKG2C+ clonotypes ranked among the top 10 CD8+ clonotypes, making up roughly 1.0-8% of CD8+ T cells. Those dominant clonotypes were again the most abundant among CD3+CD56-NKG2C+ cells in a few donors, at roughly 25-65%. It remained unclear whether the expanded NKG2C-expressing T cell clones were specific for HCMV antigens. The eight sequenced donors were randomly selected healthy volunteers, three men and five women. HCMV serostatus was determined by detecting HCMV-specific IgG in serum with a commercial ELISA kit. For over five donors, bulk peripheral blood T-cell repertoires were additionally sequenced from unsorted PBMC. MIGEC handled demultiplexing of the reads and grouping by UMI, while MiTCR was used to assemble and quantify clonotypes. Only TCR cDNA sequences supported by at least two reads were kept to exclude erroneous sequences. Downstream repertoire analysis used the tcR package, and clonotypes were matched across fractions by CDR3 nucleotide sequence plus V segment. VDJmatch was used to annotate antigen specificity against VDJdb, with one amino acid substitution in CDR3 allowed.

Sequencing was carried out using PBMCs. The chain joins TRBV20-1 to TRBJ2-3; TRBD2 might be the D gene, on 6 matching bases. The clonotype was recovered from a woman between 18 and 29 years old in good health. The CDR3 region: CSAHGRRADTQYF. The nucleotide sequence is TGCAGTGCACACGGGAGAAGGGCAGATACGCAGTATTTT.